The clone carrying this T cell receptor beta chain has ten or more counts. Its antigen is as yet unknown. The sample originates from a study of Graves' ophthalmopathy and Graves' hyperthyroidism. Findings of the study overall: Most expanded clonotypes from thyroid (those above 0.001 frequency) were also found in blood. Ophthalmopathy versus stable hyperthyroidism: 13-signature model gave around 90% sensitivity, 81.08% specificity.

Per germline, CDR1 SGDLS and CDR2 YYNGEE. There are 15 residues in the CDR3. The V and J ends lost 2 bases and 0 bases, in that order; junction bases with no gene match: 4. Uncontrolled infections, pregnancy, lactation or other autoimmune diseases led to patient exclusion. RNA transcripts were the source from which TCR beta CDR3 regions were amplified. The first-round RT-PCR employed HTBI primers together with the Qiagen OneStep RT-PCR kit. A multiplex PCR was then performed as the second round. TCRdb re-analysed the multiplex PCR reads in MiXCR, keeping a single row per CDR3 protein. The profile shows about 550,000 distinct CDR3 sequences, 39% of them singletons.

The sequenced sample was peripheral blood or thyroid tissue (not recorded which). The chain recombines TRBV9 with TRBJ1-2; 7 nucleotides match TRBD1. The origin of this receptor is an adult man with Graves' hyperthyroidism. CDR3 protein: CASSVGQRANYGYTF. The CDR3 nucleotides read TGTGCCAGCAGCGTGGGACAGCGAGCTAACTATGGCTACACCTTC.